These 5 T cell receptor beta chains originate from one sample sequenced in a study of T cells in Graves' hyperthyroidism and ophthalmopathy. Researchers amplified the TCR beta CDR3 regions from RNA transcripts. Initially, a first-round RT-PCR of the TCR CDR3 employed the HTBI primer set. Each CDR3 protein is one row after TCRdb ran MiXCR on the multiplex PCR reads. The sample lists approximately 300,000 distinct CDR3 sequences; roughly 17% were seen once. Sequencing was performed on blood. The source of these receptors is a man aged 25 to 45 with Graves' hyperthyroidism.

This clonotype showed up just a few times. The gene calls are TRBV20-1 and TRBJ2-7, with 8 bases identical to TRBD2. CDR3 length: 15 amino acids. Germline CDR1 reads DFQATT; CDR2 reads SNEGSKA (reference sequence). The V segment lost 0 bases and the J segment 7 bases; nucleotides outside the gene matches: 11. The CDR3 protein is CSARDMSGSIGEQYF. For the CDR3, the DNA is TGCAGTGCTAGAGATATGAGCGGGAGCATTGGGGAGCAGTACTTC.

The CDR3 DNA is TGTGCCAGCAGCCAAGCTAGAATCTACGAGCAGTACTTC. It encodes CASSQARIYEQYF. This chain joins TRBV14 and TRBJ2-7; D remains ambiguous. Trimming cost V 1 base and J 3 bases, with 7 bases left between them. Germline V lookup: CDR1 SGHDN, CDR2 FVKESK. CDR3 length: 13 amino acids.

V usage is TRBV7-2 and J usage is TRBJ2-7; 7 nucleotides line up with TRBD1. From germline, CDR1 is SGHTA and CDR2 FQGNSA. V lost 6 bases and J lost 0; bases outside the gene matches: 8. This CDR3 contains 15 residues. CDR3 DNA sequence: TGTGCCAGCAGTCACAGGGGCCGGGGCTCCTACGAGCAGTACTTC. It encodes CASSHRGRGSYEQYF.

This clonotype showed up just a few times. This chain uses TRBV7-9 with TRBJ2-2; D possibly corresponds to TRBD1 (5 bases). Trimming left V 3 bases short and J 1 base short, with 9 bases between. Germline CDR1 SEHNR, CDR2 FQNEAQ (reference sequence). This CDR3 region has 15 residues. CDR3 in DNA: TGTGCCAGCAGCTTCCGGACATTGAACACCGGGGAGCTGTTTTTT. Its protein product is CASSFRTLNTGELFF.

The sample holds many counts of this clonotype. This chain links TRBV12-3 or TRBV12-4 with TRBJ2-7; possible D gene TRBD2, 6 bases. The CDR3 covers 15 residues. V was cut by 3 bases and J by 0 bases, with 12 bases left in between. The CDR3: CASSFSPAGSYEQYF. The CDR3 DNA is TGTGCCAGCAGTTTCAGCCCAGCGGGCTCCTACGAGCAGTACTTC.